The present T cell receptor beta chain was sequenced within a study of cytomegalovirus exposure and HLA in healthy donors. Study-wide context: Researchers previously reported finding roughly 120 million unique TCR beta sequences from some 180 million T cells.

A few counts support this clone. The antigen is unknown. Findings and caveats of the study: Earlier results showed most TCR beta V segments being productive about 87% or about 30% of the time.

This CDR3 is 14 amino acids long. Per the germline V gene, CDR1 is KGHSH and CDR2 is LQKENI. Losses at the gene ends were 4 bases for V and 7 bases for J; bases not matched to a gene: 6. Each donor's status was that of a healthy bone marrow donor. PCR amplification relied on 60 Vbeta primers (plus 13 Jbeta primers). The assay was immunoSEQ multiplex PCR, and TCRdb's table has in-frame clones only and misses some. The sample records 150,000 to 200,000 clones, 12% being singletons. Source material: PBMCs. The rearrangement uses TRBV18 and TRBJ1-4; 7 bases map to TRBD1. The receptor comes from a man aged 50 to 60 in good health and CMV-seropositive. The CDR3 coding sequence is TGTGCCAGCTCACGAGGACAGGAGGGTGAAAAACTGTTTTTT. Translated, it gives CASSRGQEGEKLFF. The full variable domain, in which reference TRBV18 and TRBJ1-4 provide the parts outside the CDR3, is NAGVMQNPRHLVRRRGQEARLRCSPMKGHSHVYWYRQLPEEGLKFMVYLQKENIIDESGMPKERFSAEFPKEGPSILRIQQVVRGDSAAYFCASSRGQEGEKLFFGSGTQLSVL.